This T cell receptor (beta chain) was obtained from a study of response to subunit inactivated influenza vaccine. The study, taken as a whole, reports: Seasonal influenza vaccination, on each occasion, was suggested by the authors to recruit few new T cells.

This clonotype was seen a few times. Its antigen is as yet unknown. V lost 1 base, J lost 3 bases, and 7 bases lay in between. Germline CDR1 is MNHNS and CDR2 is SASEGT. This CDR3 has 13 amino acids. TCRdb passed the RT-PCR reads through MiXCR, listing each CDR3 protein once. The sample has roughly 760,000 distinct CDR3 sequences; approximately 22% are singletons. The chain links TRBV6-1 to TRBJ2-7; D ambiguous. The sequences come from PBMCs from blood, collected around 5 days after vaccination. The TCR comes from a man aged 50-60 years who received an inactivated influenza vaccine. For the CDR3, the DNA is TGTGCCAGCAGTGAAGAGAACGGCTACGAGCAGTACTTC. Its protein product is CASSEENGYEQYF.